These 19 T cell receptor beta chains came from one sample sequenced in a study of blood T cell repertoires in COVID-19 (TCRdb year 2020). Library preparation used the immunoSEQ multiplex PCR assay. TCRdb's version of the immuneACCESS table is confined to in-frame rearrangements and falls short of the full clone set. An unresolved V gene accounts for under half of the shortfall where checked; the remainder is of unknown origin. The sample records about 270,000 clones, more than 75% of which are singletons. Of the sample, 2% to 2.5% is held by the ten largest clones. Sequencing was performed on peripheral blood. These TCRs come from a woman aged 50 to 65 with acute or convalescent COVID-19.

This clone was detected once. V usage is TRBV19 and J usage is TRBJ2-7; unclear D gene. CDR1 is LNHDA and CDR2 is SQIVND in the germline V gene (reference sequence). The V end lost 4 bases, the J end lost 2 bases, and 15 bases lay between the germline ends. This CDR3 contains 15 residues. The CDR3 loop is CASSRWAHLTYEQYF. Here the CDR3 DNA reads TGTGCCAGTAGTAGGTGGGCTCACCTGACCTACGAGCAGTACTTC.

Details on this clone: The identical CDR3 is also encoded by other nucleotide sequences in the sample. The V gene is TRBV28, the J gene TRBJ1-2; the D is unclear. In germline, CDR1 is MDHEN, CDR2 SYDVKM. This CDR3 has 13 amino acids. Trimming took 1 base from V and 2 from J, leaving 5 bases between them. The CDR3 here is CASSLSGNYGYTF. Here the CDR3 DNA reads TGTGCCAGCAGTTTATCAGGAAACTATGGCTACACCTTC.

DNA of the CDR3: TGTGCCAGTCAGGACAACCCCTACGAGCAGTACTTC. This gives the protein CASQDNPYEQYF. The rearrangement joins TRBV2 to TRBJ2-7, with D perhaps matching TRBD1 (5 bases). The CDR3 totals 12 residues. In germline, CDR1 is SNHLY, CDR2 FYNNEI. The ends were cut back, 9 bases at V and 2 bases at J, with 11 bases in the middle.

This chain connects TRBV7-9 to TRBJ2-3, with unresolved D. This CDR3 comprises 13 residues. In germline, CDR1 is SEHNR, CDR2 FQNEAQ (reference sequence). The V end was cut by 1 base, the J end by 3 bases, with 5 bases between. The CDR3 sequence is CASSLEQTDTQYF. DNA of the CDR3: TGTGCCAGCAGCTTAGAACAGACAGATACGCAGTATTTT.

This rearrangement joins TRBV5-8 to TRBJ1-1; D remains unclear. This CDR3 has 13 residues. V lost 2 bases to trimming and J lost 0 bases, with 5 bases between them. CDR1 is SGHTS and CDR2 is YDEGEE in the germline V gene. The CDR3: CASSFGLNTEAFF. The CDR3 bases are TGTGCCAGCAGCTTTGGCTTGAACACTGAAGCTTTCTTT.

The rearrangement joins TRBV11-2 to TRBJ1-2; D is perhaps TRBD1 (6 bases). Per the germline V gene, CDR1 is SGHAT and CDR2 is FQNNGV. The CDR3 covers 17 residues. V was clipped by 0 bases and J by 1 base, with 15 bases between them. The CDR3 bases are TGTGCCAGCAGCTTAGATGGAAGAACAGGGCTTAACTATGGCTACACCTTC. Its protein product is CASSLDGRTGLNYGYTF.

The chain recombines TRBV5-1 with TRBJ2-1; 12 bases are a match to TRBD2. This CDR3 contains 16 residues. Germline CDR1 and CDR2: SGHRS and YFSETQ. The J segment lost 5 bases and the V segment lost 5 bases, leaving 8 bases of the junction unmatched. CDR3 in amino acids: CASRPSSGRADNEQFF. DNA for the CDR3: TGCGCCAGCAGACCTTCTAGCGGGAGGGCCGACAATGAGCAGTTCTTC. Variable domain in full (rest from reference TRBV5-1 and TRBJ2-1): KAGVTQTPRYLIKTRGQQVTLSCSPISGHRSVSWYQQTPGQGLQFLFEYFSETQRNKGNFPGRFSGRQFSNSRSEMNVSTLELGDSALYLCASRPSSGRADNEQFFGPGTRLTVL.

The chain couples TRBV6-5 to TRBJ2-1; tentatively, D is TRBD2 (7 bases). Germline V lookup: CDR1 MNHEY, CDR2 SVGAGI. The CDR3 loop spans 15 amino acids. Trimming removed 5 bases at V and 5 bases at J, with 16 bases between. The CDR3 nucleotides are TGTGCCAGCAGTCCCCCCGGGGGGACACACAATGAGCAGTTCTTC. Protein sequence: CASSPPGGTHNEQFF.

J is TRBJ1-1 and V is TRBV23-1; 10 nucleotides match TRBD1. TRBV23-1 falls under the ORF class, with uncertain function. The CDR3 covers 15 residues. Trimming at V came to 4 bases and at J to 5 bases, leaving 7 bases not matched to a gene. The DNA for the CDR3 is TGCGCCAGCAGTCGTCCGGACAGGGGGGAAACTGAAGCTTTCTTT. This encodes CASSRPDRGETEAFF.

This chain uses TRBV3-1 (or the pseudogene TRBV3-2) with TRBJ2-7; D unclear. The germline V and J ends were trimmed by 0 bases and 3 bases, with 12 bases remaining between them. The germline V gene has CDR1 LGHDT and CDR2 YNNKEL (reference sequence). CDR3 size: 15 residues. CDR3 DNA sequence: TGTGCCAGCAGCCAAGAAGGCGGTCTGATCTACGAGCAGTACTTC. Amino acids: CASSQEGGLIYEQYF.

CDR3 protein: CAWSRQVNTEAFF. CDR3 in DNA: TGTGCCTGGAGTCGACAGGTGAACACTGAAGCTTTCTTT. The chain employs TRBV30 and TRBJ1-1; D may be TRBD1 (6 bases). This CDR3 contains 13 residues. Germline CDR1 reads GTSNPN; CDR2 reads SVGIG (reference sequence). Trimming stripped 2 bases from V and 0 bases from J, with 7 bases between. Full variable domain (rest looked up from reference TRBV30 and TRBJ1-1): SQTIHQWPATLVQPVGSPLSLECTVEGTSNPNLYWYRQAAGRGLQLLFYSVGIGQISSEVPQNLSASRPQDRQFILSSKKLLLSDSGFYLCAWSRQVNTEAFFGQGTRLTVV.

V and J are TRBV21-1 and TRBJ1-5; TRBD1 reflects the table's D call only, with no check against the DNA. TRBV21-1 is a listed pseudogene. CDR3 length: 20 residues. The CDR3 sequence: CASSATKRADREEGNQPQHF. CDR3 DNA: TGTGCCAGCAGCGCAACGAAAAGGGCTGACAGGGAGGAGGGCAATCAGCCCCAGCATTTT.

The chain employs TRBV10-3 and TRBJ2-1; D perhaps matches TRBD2 (6 bases). The V and J ends lost 0 bases and 4 bases respectively, with 16 bases between them. The CDR3 loop spans 17 amino acids. Per the germline V gene, CDR1 is ENHRY and CDR2 is SYGVKD. The CDR3 nucleotides are TGTGCCATCAGTGAGTCTCGGGGGTCCGGGGATTACAATGAGCAGTTCTTC. This codes for CAISESRGSGDYNEQFF.

The chain couples TRBV2 to TRBJ1-5; 8 nucleotides match TRBD1. The CDR3 length is 13 residues. With V trimmed by 9 bases and J by 4 bases, 5 bases remained unmatched. Per germline, CDR1 SNHLY and CDR2 FYNNEI. CDR3 DNA sequence: TGTGCCAGTGCGACAGGGGAGAATCAGCCCCAGCATTTT. It is translated as CASATGENQPQHF.

The CDR3 coding sequence is TGTGCCAGCAGCTTGGATCTAGCGCGCAATGAGCAGTTCTTC. It translates to CASSLDLARNEQFF. The chain carries TRBV5-8 and TRBJ2-1, with D perhaps matching TRBD2 (6 bases). Germline-derived CDR1 and CDR2 are SGHTS and YDEGEE. V was shortened by 0 bases and J by 6 bases, with 10 bases between the two germline ends. This CDR3 comprises 14 residues.

V and J are TRBV5-8 and TRBJ1-1, with D possibly TRBD1 on 6 matching bases. Germline V gene sequence: CDR1 SGHTS, CDR2 YDEGEE. Trimming took 4 bases from V and 5 from J, leaving 18 bases between them. The CDR3 length is 15 residues. CDR3 protein: CASSVRDTARTEAFF. DNA of the CDR3: TGTGCCAGCAGCGTCCGGGACACAGCGAGGACTGAAGCTTTCTTT.

CDR3: CASSLDREQFF. The CDR3, as DNA: TGTGCCAGCAGCTTAGATCGTGAGCAGTTCTTC. The chain has TRBV7-9 and TRBJ2-1; D is uncertain. The CDR3 runs 11 residues. Germline V lookup: CDR1 SEHNR, CDR2 FQNEAQ (reference sequence). Trimming removed 1 base at V and 9 bases at J, with 4 bases between.

This clone was observed a handful of times. The chain has TRBV5-4 and TRBJ2-2; tentatively, D is TRBD1 (6 bases). Trimming cost V 9 bases and J 0 bases, with 9 bases left between them. Germline V gene lookup returns CDR1 SGHNT and CDR2 YYREEE (reference sequence). The CDR3 totals 13 residues. Written as DNA, the CDR3 is TGTGCCATTGGGACACCGAACACCGGGGAGCTGTTTTTT. It yields the protein CAIGTPNTGELFF.

V usage is TRBV5-4 and J usage is TRBJ1-6, with a possible D match to TRBD1 (6 bases). Trimming removed 0 bases from V and 5 bases from J, with 9 bases in between. Germline V gene data show CDR1 as SGHNT and CDR2 as YYREEE (reference sequence). The CDR3 runs to 15 residues. CDR3 residues: CASSLVDRHNSPLHF. The CDR3 nucleotides are TGTGCCAGCAGCTTGGTTGACAGGCATAATTCACCCCTCCACTTT.